This is a list of T cell receptor beta chains from one sample in a study of response to subunit inactivated influenza vaccine. TCRdb fed the RT-PCR reads into MiXCR, producing one record per CDR3 protein. Of 650,000 to 700,000 distinct CDR3 sequences listed, around 14% are singletons. Source: PBMCs from blood, taken roughly 13 days after vaccination. All receptors derive from a man aged 45-65 years who received an inactivated influenza vaccine. CDR3s include the opening cysteine and the closing phenylalanine or tryptophan. The D gene is left open where the match is weak. Some rows mark clone size as missing; the rest say once, few, many or name a class of expanded clone.

J gene: TRBJ2-7; clone size: .; D gene: TRBD2; V gene: TRBV5-8; CDR3 protein: CASSLIRLAGIDEQYF; CDR3 DNA: TGTGCCAGCAGCTTGATACGTCTAGCGGGAATCGACGAGCAGTACTTC
J gene: TRBJ2-2; clone size: .; D gene: .; V gene: TRBV6-2/TRBV6-3; CDR3 protein: CASSYILAGELFF; CDR3 DNA: TGTGCCAGCAGTTACATTTTGGCCGGGGAGCTGTTTTTT
J gene: TRBJ1-2; clone size: .; D gene: TRBD1; V gene: TRBV7-9; CDR3 protein: CASTLHRGSNYGYTF; CDR3 DNA: TGTGCCAGCACGCTTCACAGGGGATCGAACTATGGCTACACCTTC
J gene: TRBJ2-4; clone size: many; D gene: .; V gene: TRBV3-1; CDR3 protein: CASSQYTGTAKNIQYF; CDR3 DNA: TGTGCCAGCAGCCAATACACCGGGACAGCCAAAAACATTCAGTACTTC
J gene: TRBJ2-1; clone size: .; D gene: TRBD1; V gene: TRBV7-9; CDR3 protein: CASSLRTGRHNEQFF; CDR3 DNA: TGTGCCAGCAGCCTCCGGACAGGGAGGCACAATGAGCAGTTCTTC
J gene: TRBJ2-3; clone size: few; D gene: .; V gene: TRBV7-2; CDR3 protein: CASRPGQTDTQYF; CDR3 DNA: TGTGCCAGCCGACCGGGACAAACAGATACGCAGTATTTT
J gene: TRBJ2-7; clone size: .; D gene: .; V gene: TRBV12-3/TRBV12-4; CDR3 protein: CASGLTVLYEQYF; CDR3 DNA: TGTGCCAGCGGGTTGACAGTACTCTACGAGCAGTACTTC
J gene: TRBJ2-1; clone size: few; D gene: TRBD1; V gene: TRBV5-1; CDR3 protein: CASSKFRDRSYNEQFF; CDR3 DNA: TGCGCCAGCAGCAAGTTCCGGGACAGGTCCTACAATGAGCAGTTCTTC
J gene: TRBJ2-5; clone size: few; D gene: .; V gene: TRBV6-2/TRBV6-3; CDR3 protein: CASSGGTGTETQYF; CDR3 DNA: TGTGCCAGCAGTGGGGGAACGGGGACAGAGACCCAGTACTTC
J gene: TRBJ2-7; clone size: few; D gene: .; V gene: TRBV7-2; CDR3 protein: CASSLDIRTSSYEQYF; CDR3 DNA: TGTGCCAGCAGCTTAGACATCCGCACTAGCTCCTACGAGCAGTACTTC
J gene: TRBJ2-1; clone size: few; D gene: TRBD2; V gene: TRBV20-1; CDR3 protein: CSATGLLAGVRNEQFF; CDR3 DNA: TGCAGTGCTACAGGCTTACTAGCGGGAGTGCGAAATGAGCAGTTCTTC
J gene: TRBJ2-7; clone size: few; D gene: TRBD2; V gene: TRBV20-1; CDR3 protein: CSARDSGRNSYEQYF; CDR3 DNA: TGCAGTGCTAGAGATAGCGGGAGGAACTCCTACGAGCAGTACTTC
J gene: TRBJ2-1; clone size: many; D gene: TRBD2; V gene: TRBV7-9; CDR3 protein: CASSLDGRPVDEQFF; CDR3 DNA: TGTGCCAGCAGCTTAGACGGGAGGCCGGTTGATGAGCAGTTCTTC
J gene: TRBJ2-7; clone size: once; D gene: .; V gene: TRBV30; CDR3 protein: CAWSVQNEQYF; CDR3 DNA: TGTGCCTGGAGTGTACAGAACGAGCAGTACTTC
J gene: TRBJ1-5; clone size: .; D gene: .; V gene: TRBV27; CDR3 protein: CASSPYLDSNQPQHF; CDR3 DNA: TGTGCCAGCAGTCCGTACCTAGATAGCAATCAGCCCCAGCATTTT
J gene: TRBJ2-3; clone size: .; D gene: TRBD2; V gene: TRBV10-3; CDR3 protein: CAISVPSGLRDTQYF; CDR3 DNA: TGTGCCATCAGTGTGCCTAGCGGATTGCGGGATACGCAGTATTTT